This TCR beta chain was captured by sequencing in a study of metastatic and nonmetastatic thyroid tumors (TCRdb year 2020). Broadly, across the study: For patients with malignant and with benign thyroid disease, the researchers compared repertoires between peripheral blood samples and tumor or nodule tissue samples. Findings and caveats that apply to the study as a whole: In both blood and tumor samples, TCR beta diversity was reported to be significantly higher in malignant tumors than in benign nodules.

The germline V gene supplies CDR1 SGHAT and CDR2 FQNNGV. Spanning cysteine to phenylalanine, the CDR3 consists of 12 amino acids. Only the CDR3 DNA is retained, 36 bases long and in frame from the first base. Relative to germline, V is 2 bases shorter and J is 8 bases shorter, with 9 bases between their ends. The library was produced with PCR. The sequencer listed for this sample is Illumina HiSeq 4000. The TCR beta-chain CDR3 region of each patient was profiled by high-throughput sequencing. Under the source paper's analysis protocol: CDR3 differences across clinicopathological groups were used to build a classifier for discriminating distant-metastatic papillary thyroid cancer patients. To measure repertoire diversity the researchers used the Shannon index, while the Morisita-Horn index served to gauge how similar the tumor and blood repertoires were. TCRdb trimmed the raw reads at Q25, called clones with MiXCR and kept productive beta chains. TCRdb, not the authors, supplied the V and J calls. Across this sample there are 5,000 to 7,000 clones, with roughly 29% seen only once. The ten biggest clones cover over 15% of the sample.

Before undergoing thyroid surgery, none of the patients had been given any kind of treatment. Patient clinical samples collected from about 2012 to 2019 were retrospectively analysed using T-cell receptor beta sequencing. Details on this clone: The target of this receptor is not known. Base qualities are not provided; no much larger clone lies one nucleotide away.

This chain is built from TRBV11-2 and TRBJ1-2, with a tentative D gene TRBD1 over 5 matching bases. Sequences were obtained from adjacent normal tissue. The clonotype was recovered from a female donor with papillary thyroid cancer or a benign thyroid nodule (not recorded which). Some clones in this sample may be carry-over from other donors' samples. The CDR3 amino acid sequence is: CASSLIRGGYTF. The nucleotide sequence reads as follows: TGTGCCAGCAGCTTAATTCGGGGGGGCTACACCTTC.